The 10 T cell receptor beta chains in this list originate from one sample, sequenced in a study of blood T cell repertoires in COVID-19. The repertoire was sequenced with immunoSEQ multiplex PCR; TCRdb's copy has only in-frame clones and lacks some. The table has roughly 260,000 clones, 65% to 85% seen once; the top ten hold 3% to 4%. Sequenced sample: peripheral blood. These receptors originate from a woman in her thirties or forties with active or convalescent COVID-19.

In this sample, this clone turned up once. This sequence joins TRBV28 and TRBJ1-3; D uncertain. Germline CDR1 and CDR2: MDHEN and SYDVKM. The V end lost 4 bases, the J end lost 1 base, and 5 bases lay between the germline ends. This CDR3 contains 13 residues. The CDR3 nucleotides are TGTGCCAGCAGTTCCCATTCTGGAAACACCATATATTTT. Protein product: CASSSHSGNTIYF.

The J gene is TRBJ1-4, the V gene TRBV6-5; 9 bases line up with TRBD1. This CDR3 has 14 amino acids. Germline V lookup: CDR1 MNHEY, CDR2 SVGAGI. V lost 8 bases and J lost 10; bases outside the gene matches: 11. The CDR3 here is CASASGTGIAKLFF. CDR3 bases: TGTGCCAGCGCCTCCGGGACAGGGATCGCAAAACTGTTTTTT.

The chain couples TRBV6-5 to TRBJ2-1; D may be TRBD1 (5 bases). The CDR3 runs to 13 residues. The ends were cut back, 0 bases at V and 8 bases at J, with 8 bases in the middle. Looked up from germline, CDR1 is MNHEY and CDR2 is SVGAGI. CDR3 DNA sequence: TGTGCCAGCAGTTACTCAGGGGTAGATGAGCAGTTCTTC. Translated, it gives CASSYSGVDEQFF.

The chain recombines TRBV25-1 with TRBJ1-2, with D unresolved. Germline V gene sequence: CDR1 MGHDK, CDR2 SYGVNS. The CDR3 totals 14 residues. Deletions cut 3 bases from V and 2 bases from J, with 10 bases between. The CDR3 protein is CASSEVTGNYGYTF. CDR3 bases: TGTGCCAGCAGTGAGGTGACTGGGAACTATGGCTACACCTTC.

The rearrangement uses TRBV2 and TRBJ1-4; weak D call: TRBD1 (6 bases). V lost 11 bases, J lost 12 bases, and 16 bases lay in between. CDR1 and CDR2 from the germline V gene are SNHLY and FYNNEI. The CDR3 has 11 residues. CDR3 in amino acids: CAGSGGEELFF. The DNA of the CDR3 is TGTGCCGGGTCGGGGGGCGAGGAACTGTTTTTT.

The chain couples TRBV2 to TRBJ1-5; no clear D gene. There are 14 residues in the CDR3. V was trimmed by 2 bases and J by 8 bases, leaving 13 bases between them. Germline V CDR1 and CDR2: SNHLY, FYNNEI. CDR3 nucleotides: TGTGCCAGCAGTGAAACCCCACGGGATAAGCCCCAGCATTTT. Translated: CASSETPRDKPQHF.

The table lists this clone with a count of one. The chain recombines TRBV10-3 with TRBJ2-1; tentative D call: TRBD2 (5 bases). V was clipped by 5 bases and J by 5 bases, with 13 bases between them. The CDR3 contains 14 residues. The germline V gene encodes CDR1 ENHRY and CDR2 SYGVKD. This chain's CDR3 is CAISTRTANNEQFF. CDR3 DNA: TGTGCCATCAGTACTAGGACGGCCAACAATGAGCAGTTCTTC.

The chain has TRBV6-5 and TRBJ1-4; the D is unclear. The CDR3 covers 14 residues. Germline CDR1 MNHEY, CDR2 SVGAGI. V was trimmed by 8 bases and J by 4 bases, leaving 14 bases between them. The CDR3 here is CASLLRVSNEKLFF. CDR3 in DNA: TGTGCCAGCCTTCTGAGGGTTAGTAATGAAAAACTGTTTTTT.

This clone was recorded a few times. The rearrangement joins TRBV11-3 to TRBJ2-7; 8 bases map to TRBD1. The CDR3 consists of 15 residues. The germline V gene has CDR1 SGHNT and CDR2 YENEEA. V gave up 2 bases and J gave up 3 bases; unmatched junction bases: 6. CDR3 protein: CASSLFGQGSYEQYF. The CDR3, as DNA: TGTGCCAGCAGCTTATTCGGACAGGGCAGCTACGAGCAGTACTTC.

The chain employs TRBV3-1 (or the pseudogene TRBV3-2) and TRBJ1-5; TRBD1 matches 7 bases. The V segment lost 1 base and the J segment 5 bases; nucleotides outside the gene matches: 5. The CDR3 sequence is 15 residues long. The germline V gene encodes CDR1 LGHDT and CDR2 YNNKEL (reference sequence). CDR3 loop: CASSQGGGQHQPQHF. In nucleotides, the CDR3 is TGTGCCAGCAGCCAAGGAGGGGGACAGCATCAGCCCCAGCATTTT.